This T cell receptor (beta chain) was obtained from a study of a mutant IDH1 vaccine in newly diagnosed glioma. Comments on this clone: The antigen is unknown.

Sequencing used immunoSEQ multiplex PCR; TCRdb keeps in-frame clones, though not all of them. The table has 43,000 or so clones, about 81% seen once. This CDR3 region has 13 residues. The V gene lost 4 bases and the J gene lost 5 bases, with 12 bases spanning the gap. CDR1 is SGHDT and CDR2 is YYEEEE in the germline V gene. The time point was: week 23, last vaccination. Each vaccine dose was 300 ug of mutant IDH1 20-mer peptide, with topical imiquimod. The sequencing used PBMCs, collected from a glioma patient whose treatment included an IDH1 peptide vaccine. This receptor was obtained from a woman younger than 30 with glioma. Some clones in this sample may be carry-over from other donors' samples. The chain recombines TRBV5-6 with TRBJ1-1, with D hard to call. DNA of the CDR3: TGTGCCAGCAGCGTCCGATCCGCAACTGAAGCTTTCTTT. Its protein is CASSVRSATEAFF.